These 30 T cell receptor beta chains originate from one sample sequenced in a study of blood T cell repertoires in COVID-19. The repertoire was sequenced with immunoSEQ multiplex PCR; TCRdb's copy has only in-frame clones and lacks some. The table shows approximately 270,000 clones, with under 95% occurring only once. Sequences were obtained from PBMCs or T cells enriched from blood (not recorded which). The receptor source for this set is a man aged 40-55 years who had been exposed to COVID-19.

The chain has TRBV7-3 and TRBJ2-2; 8 bases map to TRBD2. This CDR3 is 16 amino acids long. Germline CDR1 reads SGHTA; CDR2 reads FQGTGA. Trimming cost V 3 bases and J 0 bases; bases outside gene matches: 3. The CDR3 nucleotides read TGTGCCAGCAGCTTCACTAGCGGCCCGAACACCGGGGAGCTGTTTTTT. Its protein is CASSFTSGPNTGELFF.

The J gene is TRBJ2-1, the V gene TRBV27; 11 bases fit TRBD2. With V trimmed by 7 bases and J by 6 bases, 8 bases remained unmatched. The CDR3 is 15 amino acids. Germline-derived CDR1 and CDR2 are MNHEY and SMNVEV (reference sequence). DNA for the CDR3: TGTGCCAGCACCGTAACTAGCGGGAGTTTCAATGAGCAGTTCTTC. Translated, it gives CASTVTSGSFNEQFF.

The V and J genes are TRBV4-1 and TRBJ2-7, with D perhaps matching TRBD1 (5 bases). Germline V gene sequence: CDR1 MGHRA, CDR2 YSYEKL. The germline V and J ends were trimmed by 0 bases and 2 bases, with 11 bases remaining between them. This CDR3 contains 15 residues. CDR3 nucleotide sequence: TGCGCCAGCAGCCAAGAGCCGAAGGGGCCCTACGAGCAGTACTTC. Its translation is CASSQEPKGPYEQYF.

In its sample, this clone was seen a few times. The V call is TRBV28, the J call TRBJ2-1; no clear D gene. Germline V gives CDR1 MDHEN, CDR2 SYDVKM. The CDR3 spans 15 residues. V was cut by 5 bases and J by 0 bases, with 11 bases left in between. The CDR3, as DNA: TGTGCCAGCAGTCGTTATACTGGCTCCTACAATGAGCAGTTCTTC. As protein: CASSRYTGSYNEQFF.

This chain joins TRBV11-3 and TRBJ1-4; D unresolved. CDR3 length: 11 residues. The germline CDR1 and CDR2 sequences are SGHNT and YENEEA. Deletions cut 4 bases from V and 7 bases from J, with 4 bases between. The CDR3 DNA is TGTGCCAGCAGCTCGGGTGAAAAACTGTTTTTT. This translates into CASSSGEKLFF.

V gene TRBV19 combines with J gene TRBJ2-5; TRBD2 matches at 13 bases. V trimming: 5 bases; J trimming: 4 bases; junction bases outside the gene matches: 4. The V gene's germline CDR1 is LNHDA and CDR2 SQIVND (reference sequence). The CDR3 totals 15 residues. Here the CDR3 reads CASSFGTSGIETQYF. The CDR3 bases are TGTGCCAGTAGTTTCGGGACTAGCGGGATAGAGACCCAGTACTTC. Full variable domain (remainder filled in from reference TRBV19 and TRBJ2-5): DGGITQSPKYLFRKEGQNVTLSCEQNLNHDAMYWYRQDPGQGLRLIYYSQIVNDFQKGDIAEGYSVSREKKESFPLTVTSAQKNPTAFYLCASSFGTSGIETQYFGPGTRLLVL.

The sample holds a few counts of this clone. The chain combines TRBV5-4 with TRBJ1-6; TRBD1 aligns across 10 bases. The CDR3 contains 13 residues. Germline CDR1 SGHNT, CDR2 YYREEE (reference sequence). J lost 14 bases, V lost 3 bases, and 5 bases had no gene match. The CDR3, as DNA: TGTGCCAGCAGCTCCGCGGACAGGGGGGCCCTCCACTTT. Translation gives CASSSADRGALHF.

The gene calls are TRBV19 and TRBJ1-5; 11 nucleotides line up with TRBD1. Germline assignment: CDR1 LNHDA and CDR2 SQIVND (reference sequence). V gave up 4 bases and J gave up 3 bases; unmatched junction bases: 2. This CDR3 region has 15 residues. CDR3 protein: CASSTDRGHNQPQHF. For the CDR3, the DNA is TGTGCCAGTAGTACGGACAGGGGGCACAATCAGCCCCAGCATTTT.

The gene calls are TRBV5-6 and TRBJ1-1; D unresolved. V lost 1 base and J lost 5, with 9 bases in between. The CDR3 totals 13 residues. Germline V CDR1 and CDR2: SGHDT, YYEEEE. The CDR3 DNA reads TGTGCCAGCAGCTTGTTCGCGAGGACTGAAGCTTTCTTT. As protein: CASSLFARTEAFF.

The V and J genes are TRBV6-5 and TRBJ1-2; D unresolved. The germline V gene has CDR1 MNHEY and CDR2 SVGAGI. CDR3 size: 11 residues. Trimming pared 5 bases from V and 5 bases from J, leaving 6 bases between. The CDR3 is CASSPYYGYTF. In nucleotides, the CDR3 is TGTGCCAGCAGTCCCTATTATGGCTACACCTTC.

Here the CDR3 reads CARLREGGPDDNYEQYF. The CDR3 DNA is TGCGCCAGACTGCGTGAGGGCGGCCCCGATGACAACTACGAGCAGTACTTC. The chain couples TRBV10-1 to TRBJ2-7, with D perhaps TRBD2 (5 bases). CDR3 length: 17 amino acids. From germline, CDR1 is WNHNN and CDR2 SYGVQD (reference sequence). Trimming took off 9 bases at V and 3 bases at J, with 27 bases between the two ends.

V and J are TRBV27 and TRBJ2-7, with a possible D match to TRBD1 (6 bases). The V end lost 5 bases, the J end lost 3 bases, and 14 bases lay between the germline ends. The CDR3 runs to 14 residues. From germline, CDR1 is MNHEY and CDR2 SMNVEV (reference sequence). CDR3 nucleotide sequence: TGTGCCAGCAGTCCAGAGGGACACAACTACGAGCAGTACTTC. As protein: CASSPEGHNYEQYF.

The chain combines TRBV30 with TRBJ1-1, with D perhaps TRBD1 (5 bases). Germline V lookup: CDR1 GTSNPN, CDR2 SVGIG (reference sequence). Trimming removed 0 bases at V and 0 bases at J, with 8 bases between. This CDR3 is built from 14 residues. The CDR3 nucleotides read TGTGCCTGGAGTGTACAGGTTCTGAACACTGAAGCTTTCTTT. Protein: CAWSVQVLNTEAFF.

This clone occurred once. V usage is TRBV9 and J usage is TRBJ1-3; no reliable D call. CDR3 length: 14 residues. CDR1 is SGDLS, CDR2 YYNGEE, per germline. Trimming took off 6 bases at V and 0 bases at J, with 10 bases between the two ends. The CDR3 DNA follows: TGTGCCAGCACCGAAAGTAGCTCTGGAAACACCATATATTTT. This gives the protein CASTESSSGNTIYF. Filled out from reference TRBV9 and TRBJ1-3, the complete variable domain reads DSGVTQTPKHLITATGQRVTLRCSPRSGDLSVYWYQQSLDQGLQFLIQYYNGEERAKGNILERFSAQQFPDLHSELNLSSLELGDSALYFCASTESSSGNTIYFGEGSWLTVV.

The chain carries TRBV5-1 and TRBJ2-6; 8 bases map to TRBD1. Germline CDR1 and CDR2: SGHRS and YFSETQ. The CDR3 covers 17 residues. V trimming: 0 bases; J trimming: 4 bases; junction bases outside the gene matches: 6. The CDR3 protein is CASSLEQGAAGANVLTF. The CDR3 nucleotides read TGCGCCAGCAGCTTGGAGCAGGGGGCGGCCGGGGCCAACGTCCTGACTTTC. Complete variable domain (other parts from reference TRBV5-1 and TRBJ2-6): KAGVTQTPRYLIKTRGQQVTLSCSPISGHRSVSWYQQTPGQGLQFLFEYFSETQRNKGNFPGRFSGRQFSNSRSEMNVSTLELGDSALYLCASSLEQGAAGANVLTFGAGSRLTVL.

In its sample, this clone was seen once. The V call is TRBV5-5, the J call TRBJ1-2; no clear D gene. The CDR3 covers 13 residues. V lost 0 bases, J lost 8 bases, and 11 bases lay in between. CDR1 and CDR2 from the germline V gene are SGHKS and YYEKEE (reference sequence). The CDR3 reads CASSLGGLPGYTF. For the CDR3, the DNA is TGTGCCAGCAGCTTGGGAGGCCTCCCAGGCTACACCTTC.

The gene calls are TRBV4-1 and TRBJ2-1, with TRBD2 matching over 12 bases. With V trimmed by 3 bases and J by 6 bases, 3 bases remained unmatched. The CDR3 runs to 15 residues. Germline-derived CDR1 and CDR2 are MGHRA and YSYEKL. CDR3 coding DNA: TGCGCCAGCAGCCAGATACTAGCGGGAGGCAATGAGCAGTTCTTC. This codes for CASSQILAGGNEQFF.

The chain carries TRBV7-2 and TRBJ1-2; 7 nucleotides line up with TRBD1. In germline, CDR1 is SGHTA, CDR2 FQGNSA. The CDR3 contains 14 residues. The V segment lost 1 base and the J segment 8 bases; nucleotides outside the gene matches: 7. The CDR3 DNA reads TGTGCCAGCAGCTTAGAAGGGGGCGCCGGGGGCTACACCTTC. Translating it yields CASSLEGGAGGYTF.

The chain couples TRBV27 to TRBJ1-6, with 7 nucleotides matching TRBD1. Unmatched junction bases numbered 3, after V lost 6 bases and J lost 4 bases. Per the germline V gene, CDR1 is MNHEY and CDR2 is SMNVEV (reference sequence). The CDR3 totals 14 residues. The DNA for the CDR3 is TGTGCCAGCAGAGGGGGACAGTATAATTCACCCCTCCACTTT. It yields the protein CASRGGQYNSPLHF.

The chain links TRBV12-5 to TRBJ2-6, with TRBD1 as a possible D gene (6 bases). Germline V gene sequence: CDR1 LGHNT, CDR2 FRNRAP. This CDR3 comprises 19 residues. V shed 2 bases and J shed 2 bases, with 19 bases lying between them. The CDR3 nucleotides are TGTGCTAGTGGTTTGTTAGGGGGTTATAGAGTAACTGGGGCCAACGTCCTGACTTTC. This codes for CASGLLGGYRVTGANVLTF.

This chain links TRBV5-4 with TRBJ2-1; tentatively, D is TRBD1 (5 bases). This CDR3 is built from 15 residues. Germline V gene lookup returns CDR1 SGHNT and CDR2 YYREEE (reference sequence). The germline V and J ends were trimmed by 3 bases and 0 bases, with 10 bases remaining between them. CDR3 bases: TGTGCCAGCAGCTCCCCGGACAACTCCTACAATGAGCAGTTCTTC. Encoded protein: CASSSPDNSYNEQFF.

V and J are TRBV11-3 and TRBJ2-5, with 10 bases that match TRBD1. CDR1 SGHNT and CDR2 YENEEA come from the germline V gene. The CDR3 length is 19 residues. J gave up 0 bases and V 0 bases, and 10 bases lay outside the gene matches. In DNA form, the CDR3 reads TGTGCCAGCAGCTTAGAGACAGGGGGCGCGTGGGTGGACCAAGAGACCCAGTACTTC. It codes for CASSLETGGAWVDQETQYF.

The chain joins TRBV9 to TRBJ2-1, with D perhaps TRBD2 (5 bases). The CDR3 runs 14 residues. Trimming shortened V by 3 bases and J by 9 bases, and 16 bases separated the two germline ends. CDR1 SGDLS and CDR2 YYNGEE come from the germline V gene. CDR3 amino acids: CASSAYGIGSEQFF. CDR3 bases: TGTGCCAGCAGCGCCTACGGGATTGGAAGTGAGCAGTTCTTC.

V and J are TRBV4-1 and TRBJ1-2, with D perhaps TRBD1 (5 bases). Germline values: CDR1 MGHRA, CDR2 YSYEKL. V dropped 0 bases and J dropped 5 bases, with 16 bases sitting between them. This CDR3 is built from 16 residues. CDR3: CASSQDPGAPRYGYTF. The CDR3 region has the DNA TGCGCCAGCAGCCAAGATCCTGGGGCCCCTAGGTATGGCTACACCTTC.

V usage is TRBV18 and J usage is TRBJ1-1; 7 positions match TRBD1. Germline-derived CDR1 and CDR2 are KGHSH and LQKENI. J was trimmed by 7 bases and V by 3 bases; bases with no gene match: 2. The CDR3 contains 12 residues. CDR3 sequence reads: CASSPGQSEAFF. The CDR3 nucleotides read TGTGCCAGCTCACCGGGACAGAGTGAAGCTTTCTTT. Complete variable domain (other parts from reference TRBV18 and TRBJ1-1): NAGVMQNPRHLVRRRGQEARLRCSPMKGHSHVYWYRQLPEEGLKFMVYLQKENIIDESGMPKERFSAEFPKEGPSILRIQQVVRGDSAAYFCASSPGQSEAFFGQGTRLTVV.

The CDR3 spells CASSLSFQGTDTQYF. The CDR3 DNA follows: TGTGCCAGCAGTTTATCGTTCCAGGGGACAGATACGCAGTATTTT. This rearrangement joins TRBV28 to TRBJ2-3; D possibly corresponds to TRBD1 (6 bases). The germline V and J ends were trimmed by 1 base and 3 bases, with 11 bases remaining between them. The CDR3 consists of 15 residues. The germline V gene has CDR1 MDHEN and CDR2 SYDVKM.

V and J are TRBV3-1 (or the pseudogene TRBV3-2) and TRBJ2-7; 7 bases match TRBD1. V lost 4 bases, J lost 4 bases, and 7 bases stayed unmatched. The CDR3 sequence is 14 residues long. Germline CDR1 reads LGHDT; CDR2 reads YNNKEL (reference sequence). The CDR3 sequence: CASSLRDSRYEQYF. The CDR3 DNA sequence: TGTGCCAGCAGCCTCCGGGACAGCCGTTACGAGCAGTACTTC.

This sequence joins TRBV27 and TRBJ1-1; 11 bases line up with TRBD1. CDR1 and CDR2 from the germline V gene are MNHEY and SMNVEV (reference sequence). Germline trimming cut 4 bases from V and 4 bases from J; bases unmatched to any gene: 14. The CDR3 covers 18 residues. The CDR3 spells CASSSVGGTGGRVTEAFF. The CDR3 coding sequence is TGTGCCAGCAGTTCAGTTGGTGGGACAGGGGGTCGAGTCACTGAAGCTTTCTTT.

This chain uses TRBV9 with TRBJ1-2; D is perhaps TRBD1 (5 bases). The germline V gene encodes CDR1 SGDLS and CDR2 YYNGEE. The CDR3 extends over 15 amino acids. Trimming removed 0 bases at V and 6 bases at J, with 15 bases between. CDR3: CASSVEPGKPNGYTF. The DNA for the CDR3 is TGTGCCAGCAGCGTAGAGCCAGGGAAACCCAATGGCTACACCTTC.

The chain combines TRBV6-5 with TRBJ2-2; TRBD2 is a possible D gene (7 bases). The CDR3 has 14 residues. The V gene lost 7 bases and the J gene lost 0 bases, with 9 bases spanning the gap. Germline V CDR1 and CDR2: MNHEY, SVGAGI. Written as DNA, the CDR3 is TGTGCCAGCAAGGGGGGGCCGAACACCGGGGAGCTGTTTTTT. As protein: CASKGGPNTGELFF.